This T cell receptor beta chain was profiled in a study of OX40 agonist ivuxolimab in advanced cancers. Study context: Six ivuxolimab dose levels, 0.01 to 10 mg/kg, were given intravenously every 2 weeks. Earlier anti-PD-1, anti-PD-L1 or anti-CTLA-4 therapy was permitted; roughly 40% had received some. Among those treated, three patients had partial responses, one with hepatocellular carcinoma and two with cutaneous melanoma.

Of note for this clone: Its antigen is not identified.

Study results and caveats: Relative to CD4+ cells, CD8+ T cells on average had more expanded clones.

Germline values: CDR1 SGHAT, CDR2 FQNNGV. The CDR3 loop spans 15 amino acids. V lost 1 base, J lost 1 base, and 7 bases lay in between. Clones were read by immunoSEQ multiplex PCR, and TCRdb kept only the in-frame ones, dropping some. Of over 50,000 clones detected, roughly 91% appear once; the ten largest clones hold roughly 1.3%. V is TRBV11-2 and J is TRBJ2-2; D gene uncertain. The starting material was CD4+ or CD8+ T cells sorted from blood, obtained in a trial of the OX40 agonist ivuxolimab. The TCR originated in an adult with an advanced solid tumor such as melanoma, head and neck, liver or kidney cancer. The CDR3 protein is CASSLGRLNTGELFF. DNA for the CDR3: TGTGCCAGCAGCTTAGGGCGACTGAACACCGGGGAGCTGTTTTTT.